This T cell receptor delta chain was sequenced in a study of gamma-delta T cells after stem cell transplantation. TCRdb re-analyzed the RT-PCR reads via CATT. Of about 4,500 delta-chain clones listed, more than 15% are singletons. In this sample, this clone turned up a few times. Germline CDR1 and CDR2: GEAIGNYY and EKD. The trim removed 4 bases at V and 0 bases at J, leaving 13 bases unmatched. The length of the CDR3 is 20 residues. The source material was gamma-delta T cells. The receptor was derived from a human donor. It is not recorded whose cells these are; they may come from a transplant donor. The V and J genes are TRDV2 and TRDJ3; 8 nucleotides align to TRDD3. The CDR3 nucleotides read TGTGCCTGTGATCCTCTACTGGGGGGTCACAGCTCCTGGGACACCCGACAGATGTTTTTC. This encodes CACDPLLGGHSSWDTRQMFF.